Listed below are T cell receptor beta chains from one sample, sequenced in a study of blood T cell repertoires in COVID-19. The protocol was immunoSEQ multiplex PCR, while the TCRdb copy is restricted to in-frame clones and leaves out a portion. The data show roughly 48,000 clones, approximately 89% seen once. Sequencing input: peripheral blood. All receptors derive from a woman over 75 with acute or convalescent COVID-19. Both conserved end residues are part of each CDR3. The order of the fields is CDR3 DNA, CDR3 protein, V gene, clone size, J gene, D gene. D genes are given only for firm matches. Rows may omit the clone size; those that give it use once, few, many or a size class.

CDR3 DNA: TGTGCCAGCAGCTCCCCCGAGCTAGCGGTATACGAGCAGTACTTC
CDR3 protein: CASSSPELAVYEQYF
V gene: TRBV13
clone size: NA
J gene: TRBJ2-7
D gene: TRBD2

CDR3 DNA: TGTGCCAGCAAGAGAGGGGGCATCGCAGATACGCAGTATTTT
CDR3 protein: CASKRGGIADTQYF
V gene: TRBV6-5
clone size: NA
J gene: TRBJ2-3
D gene: TRBD1

CDR3 DNA: TGTGCCACCAGTGACCCACCCAGGGGCGGTAATTCACCCCTCCACTTT
CDR3 protein: CATSDPPRGGNSPLHF
V gene: TRBV24-1
clone size: NA
J gene: TRBJ1-6
D gene: NA

CDR3 DNA: TGTGCCAGTAGTCCCCTCCAGGGTCCAGATACGCAGTATTTT
CDR3 protein: CASSPLQGPDTQYF
V gene: TRBV19
clone size: once
J gene: TRBJ2-3
D gene: NA

CDR3 DNA: TGTGCCAGCAGTGACTCCCCGACAGGGGGTGAAGCTTTCTTT
CDR3 protein: CASSDSPTGGEAFF
V gene: TRBV6-4
clone size: NA
J gene: TRBJ1-1
D gene: TRBD1

CDR3 DNA: TGTGCCAGCAGTCCCAGGGAGGTGTATGAAAAACTGTTTTTT
CDR3 protein: CASSPREVYEKLFF
V gene: TRBV28
clone size: NA
J gene: TRBJ1-4
D gene: NA

CDR3 DNA: TGTGCCAGCAGCGCGGGGGGACACACCGGGGAGCTGTTTTTT
CDR3 protein: CASSAGGHTGELFF
V gene: TRBV6-5
clone size: NA
J gene: TRBJ2-2
D gene: TRBD2

CDR3 DNA: TGTGCCTCCCAGGGAGCCCTGGGACTTACCACAGATACGCAGTATTTT
CDR3 protein: CASQGALGLTTDTQYF
V gene: TRBV2
clone size: NA
J gene: TRBJ2-3
D gene: NA

CDR3 DNA: TGTGCCAGCAGCTTCACAGGGACACAAGAGACCCAGTACTTC
CDR3 protein: CASSFTGTQETQYF
V gene: TRBV7-6
clone size: NA
J gene: TRBJ2-5
D gene: NA

CDR3 DNA: TGTGCCAGCAGTGACGGCAGGGGGAATGAAAAACTGTTTTTT
CDR3 protein: CASSDGRGNEKLFF
V gene: TRBV2
clone size: NA
J gene: TRBJ1-4
D gene: TRBD1

CDR3 DNA: TGTGCCAGCAGCTTGAACCCCGGTGAGACCCAGTACTTC
CDR3 protein: CASSLNPGETQYF
V gene: TRBV5-5
clone size: NA
J gene: TRBJ2-5
D gene: NA

CDR3 DNA: TGTGCCAGCAGTCGACCGGGACAGGGGACAGATACGCAGTATTTT
CDR3 protein: CASSRPGQGTDTQYF
V gene: TRBV6-5
clone size: NA
J gene: TRBJ2-3
D gene: TRBD1

CDR3 DNA: TGTGCCAGCAGTCGACGGACAGGGGGGGATGAGCAGTTCTTC
CDR3 protein: CASSRRTGGDEQFF
V gene: TRBV27
clone size: NA
J gene: TRBJ2-1
D gene: TRBD1

CDR3 DNA: TGTGCCAGCAGCCAAGGCTTTAGACAGGGCGGTGAAAAACTGTTTTTT
CDR3 protein: CASSQGFRQGGEKLFF
V gene: TRBV3-1/TRBV3-2
clone size: NA
J gene: TRBJ1-4
D gene: TRBD1

CDR3 DNA: TGTGCCAGCAGCCCGTTAGGGACAGGGGCCGGGGAGCTGTTTTTT
CDR3 protein: CASSPLGTGAGELFF
V gene: TRBV11-3
clone size: NA
J gene: TRBJ2-2
D gene: TRBD1

CDR3 DNA: TGTGCCAGCAGCCTGGGACAGTTCACAGATACGCAGTATTTT
CDR3 protein: CASSLGQFTDTQYF
V gene: TRBV9
clone size: NA
J gene: TRBJ2-3
D gene: TRBD1

CDR3 DNA: TGCAGCGTGACAGGGTTCGCGAACACCGGGGAGCTGTTTTTT
CDR3 protein: CSVTGFANTGELFF
V gene: TRBV29-1
clone size: once
J gene: TRBJ2-2
D gene: TRBD1

CDR3 DNA: TGTGCCAGCAGTCCCTACAGGGCGAGACACACTGAAGCTTTCTTT
CDR3 protein: CASSPYRARHTEAFF
V gene: TRBV28
clone size: NA
J gene: TRBJ1-1
D gene: NA